This note documents a single T cell receptor (beta chain) sequence. The data are from a study of T cell changes during pregnancy in multiple sclerosis. The table came from immunoSEQ multiplex PCR; TCRdb's copy has only in-frame clones and leaves some out. This sample has over 35,000 clones, with roughly nine tenths found just once. The clonotype was recovered from a female donor with multiple sclerosis, enrolled in a pregnancy study. The material sequenced was CD4+ T cells from peripheral blood mononuclear cells, taken in the first trimester of pregnancy.

The CDR3 region has the DNA TGCGCCAGCAGAATGGGCGGGACAGATATAAACATTCAGTACTTC. Translation gives CASRMGGTDINIQYF. V usage is TRBV5-1 and J usage is TRBJ2-4, with D maybe TRBD1 (7 bases). Trimming cost V 5 bases and J 6 bases, with 18 bases left between them. The CDR3 spans 15 residues. In germline, CDR1 is SGHRS, CDR2 YFSETQ.